Listed here are 23 T cell receptor beta chains from one sample, sequenced in a study of cytomegalovirus exposure and HLA in healthy donors. 13 Jbeta primers and 60 Vbeta primers were used for the PCR. Sequencing was performed with immunoSEQ multiplex PCR; in TCRdb, only in-frame clones are kept and a portion is missing. The sample records about 140,000 clones, 73% being singletons. Specimen: PBMCs. The receptors here all came from a human donor in good health.

This chain joins TRBV10-2 and TRBJ2-1, with 10 positions matching TRBD2. Per germline, CDR1 WSHSY and CDR2 SAAADI. CDR3 length: 15 residues. V lost 4 bases to trimming and J lost 5 bases; unmatched junction nucleotides: 5. The DNA for the CDR3 is TGCGCCAGCAGTGTAGCGGGAGGAACGCACAATGAGCAGTTCTTC. Encoded protein: CASSVAGGTHNEQFF.

The chain is built from TRBV5-4 and TRBJ1-2; the match to TRBD1 covers 7 bases. Per the germline V gene, CDR1 is SGHNT and CDR2 is YYREEE (reference sequence). Trimming cost V 0 bases and J 8 bases; bases outside gene matches: 4. This CDR3 spans 13 amino acids. CDR3 sequence: CASSLVSGGGYTF. The CDR3 bases are TGTGCCAGCAGCTTGGTGTCAGGGGGAGGCTACACCTTC.

The chain combines TRBV7-9 with TRBJ2-7; 8 nucleotides agree with TRBD2. The CDR3 contains 16 residues. Trimming cost V 3 bases and J 0 bases; bases outside gene matches: 7. The germline CDR1 and CDR2 sequences are SEHNR and FQNEAQ (reference sequence). The CDR3 reads CASSFVGGRSSYEQYF. CDR3 nucleotide sequence: TGTGCCAGCAGCTTTGTCGGCGGGAGGAGCTCCTACGAGCAGTACTTC.

The CDR3 spells CASSPGTNTDTQYF. CDR3 sequence (DNA): TGTGCCAGCAGCCCCGGGACTAACACAGATACGCAGTATTTT. The rearrangement joins TRBV6-6 to TRBJ2-3, with 7 bases identical to TRBD2. The CDR3 extends over 14 amino acids. Unmatched junction bases numbered 5, after V lost 6 bases and J lost 2 bases. CDR1 and CDR2 (germline): MNHNY, SVGAGI (reference sequence).

This clone was recorded once. V usage is TRBV6-5 and J usage is TRBJ2-3; tentative D call: TRBD2 (6 bases). Between the trimmed V and J ends, which lost 0 bases and 0 bases, there was a span of 10 bases. Germline V gene sequence: CDR1 MNHEY, CDR2 SVGAGI. The CDR3 contains 16 residues. Written as DNA, the CDR3 is TGTGCCAGCAGTTACTCCCCGGGGACTAGCACAGATACGCAGTATTTT. Its protein product is CASSYSPGTSTDTQYF.

The CDR3 region is CASSTSGRGEQFF. The CDR3 DNA sequence: TGTGCCAGCAGCACTAGCGGGAGAGGTGAGCAGTTCTTC. This chain connects TRBV14 to TRBJ2-1; 11 bases fit TRBD2. The CDR3 loop spans 13 amino acids. Per germline, CDR1 SGHDN and CDR2 FVKESK. Germline trimming cut 5 bases from V and 9 bases from J; bases unmatched to any gene: 3.

The CDR3 DNA follows: TGTGCCAGCAGCGTCGGACAGCGGGGAGATGGCTACACCTTC. Translating gives CASSVGQRGDGYTF. The chain is built from TRBV7-9 and TRBJ1-2; perhaps TRBD1 as D (6 bases). This CDR3 has 14 amino acids. Germline CDR1 SEHNR, CDR2 FQNEAQ (reference sequence). Trimming cost V 5 bases and J 6 bases, with 16 bases left between them.

The chain uses TRBV2 and TRBJ2-5, with 7 nucleotides matching TRBD1. The J call is uncertain, as TRBJ2-7 better fits the DNA end. This CDR3 region has 14 residues. Germline V gives CDR1 SNHLY, CDR2 FYNNEI. The CDR3 coding sequence is TGTGCCAGCAGCTCGGACAGGATCTCCTACGAGCAGTACTTC. It specifies CASSSDRISYEQYF.

The rearrangement joins TRBV4-1 to TRBJ2-7; D not certain. Germline-derived CDR1 and CDR2 are MGHRA and YSYEKL. V was pared by 0 bases and J by 5 bases, with 11 bases between. The CDR3 runs to 14 residues. CDR3 residues: CASSQDGQQDEQYF. The CDR3 bases are TGCGCCAGCAGCCAAGACGGCCAGCAGGACGAGCAGTACTTC.

The chain employs TRBV9 and TRBJ2-2, with unresolved D. The CDR3 extends over 13 amino acids. V lost 4 bases and J lost 5, with 9 bases in between. The germline V gene has CDR1 SGDLS and CDR2 YYNGEE. CDR3 protein: CASSPIRTGELFF. The CDR3 DNA reads as TGTGCCAGCAGCCCGATCAGAACCGGGGAGCTGTTTTTT.

This clone was seen a few times. CDR3 sequence (DNA): TGTGCCAGCAGTCCCTTGGACGGGAGTACCTACAATGAGCAGTTCTTC. It yields the protein CASSPLDGSTYNEQFF. The chain recombines TRBV7-3 with TRBJ2-1; a weak D match, TRBD2 (6 bases). CDR1 and CDR2 from the germline V gene are SGHTA and FQGTGA. Trimming removed 6 bases from V and 2 bases from J, with 17 bases in between. This CDR3 has 16 amino acids.

This clone has just a few counts. The chain uses TRBV6-1 and TRBJ2-1; 11 positions match TRBD1. Germline values: CDR1 MNHNS, CDR2 SASEGT. The length of the CDR3 is 15 residues. The trim removed 11 bases at V and 7 bases at J, leaving 13 bases unmatched. The CDR3 DNA reads TGTGCCTCAAGGCAGGGACAGGGGGTAAGGAATGAGCAGTTCTTC. Amino acid sequence: CASRQGQGVRNEQFF.

This clone was counted a few times. The chain couples TRBV7-8 to TRBJ2-5; D is perhaps TRBD2 (6 bases). The germline gives CDR1 SGHVS, CDR2 FQNEAQ. V dropped 6 bases and J dropped 5 bases, with 22 bases sitting between them. This CDR3 contains 16 residues. The CDR3 loop reads CASRQGRWVGGETQYF. In DNA, the CDR3 is TGTGCCAGCAGACAAGGGAGGTGGGTAGGAGGCGAGACCCAGTACTTC. The full variable domain, in which reference TRBV7-8 and TRBJ2-5 provide the parts outside the CDR3, is GAGVSQSPRYKVAKRGQDVALRCDPISGHVSLFWYQQALGQGPEFLTYFQNEAQLDKSGLPSDRFFAERPEGSVSTLKIQRTQQEDSAVYLCASRQGRWVGGETQYFGPGTRLLVL.

V is TRBV12-5 and J is TRBJ2-5; a weak D match, TRBD2 (8 bases). This CDR3 comprises 18 residues. V gave up 3 bases and J gave up 4 bases, with 24 bases separating them. The germline gives CDR1 LGHNT, CDR2 FRNRAP. As DNA, the CDR3 is TGTGCTAGTGGTTTCCCCCCCTTGGGTAGCGGGACAGCAGAGACCCAGTACTTC. Translating it yields CASGFPPLGSGTAETQYF.

The chain is built from TRBV27 and TRBJ1-2; D call uncertain. The germline CDR1 and CDR2 sequences are MNHEY and SMNVEV (reference sequence). This CDR3 spans 14 amino acids. The V gene lost 5 bases and the J gene lost 1 base, with 11 bases spanning the gap. Written as DNA, the CDR3 is TGTGCCAGCAGTGCCGGACGGGGTAACTATGGCTACACCTTC. Amino acids: CASSAGRGNYGYTF.

This clone has a single count. CDR3: CSVERTGAILGVYEQYF. The CDR3 region has the DNA TGCAGCGTTGAAAGGACAGGGGCCATTCTGGGGGTTTACGAGCAGTACTTC. The V and J genes are TRBV29-1 and TRBJ2-7; TRBD1 matches at 9 bases. The V gene end was trimmed by 2 bases and the J gene end by 4 bases; junction bases not matched to a gene: 15. Germline V gene data show CDR1 as SQVTM and CDR2 as ANQGSEA. The CDR3 is made up of 17 amino acids.

This chain links TRBV2 with TRBJ1-2; D is perhaps TRBD1 (5 bases). Germline V lookup: CDR1 SNHLY, CDR2 FYNNEI. The ends were cut back, 7 bases at V and 5 bases at J, with 14 bases in the middle. The CDR3 runs to 13 residues. The CDR3 nucleotides are TGTGCCAGCACTTTGGGGGGAAGGTATGGCTACACCTTC. Amino acid sequence: CASTLGGRYGYTF.

The gene calls are TRBV11-2 and TRBJ2-7, with a tentative D call TRBD1 (6 bases). Germline CDR1 reads SGHAT; CDR2 reads FQNNGV. The ends were cut back, 3 bases at V and 2 bases at J, with 11 bases in the middle. This CDR3 region has 14 residues. The CDR3 region has the DNA TGTGCCAGCAGCTTCGGACAGAGGACCTACGAGCAGTACTTC. Translated: CASSFGQRTYEQYF.

This clone was seen more than once but under ten times. This chain connects TRBV6-5 to TRBJ1-1, with a possible D match to TRBD1 (5 bases). CDR3 length: 12 residues. V was trimmed by 6 bases and J by 10 bases, leaving 15 bases between them. Germline V gives CDR1 MNHEY, CDR2 SVGAGI. The DNA for the CDR3 is TGTGCCAGCAGCACCTGGGGGGAGGGAGCTTTCTTT. This gives the protein CASSTWGEGAFF.

V usage is TRBV7-6 and J usage is TRBJ2-3; TRBD2 aligns across 7 bases. The ends lost 10 bases at V and 4 bases at J; junction bases unmatched: 14. The CDR3 is made up of 15 amino acids. Germline CDR1 SGHVS, CDR2 FNYEAQ. CDR3 loop: CATGPLAGWADTQYF. The CDR3 DNA follows: TGTGCCACTGGCCCCTTAGCGGGTTGGGCAGATACGCAGTATTTT.

V usage is TRBV15 and J usage is TRBJ2-7, with 12 bases identical to TRBD2. Per the germline V gene, CDR1 is LNHNV and CDR2 is YYDKDF (reference sequence). Trimming removed 2 bases from V and 1 base from J; junction bases left unmatched: 15. CDR3 length: 20 residues. The CDR3 coding sequence is TGTGCCACCAGCAGAACCAATCGACTAGCGGGAGCTCAGCTGTCCTACGAGCAGTACTTC. This translates into CATSRTNRLAGAQLSYEQYF. Complete variable domain (other parts from reference TRBV15 and TRBJ2-7): DAMVIQNPRYQVTQFGKPVTLSCSQTLNHNVMYWYQQKSSQAPKLLFHYYDKDFNNEADTPDNFQSRRPNTSFCFLDIRSPGLGDTAMYLCATSRTNRLAGAQLSYEQYFGPGTRLTVT.

The V call is TRBV11-1, the J call TRBJ2-6; possible D gene TRBD1, 5 bases. Germline loops: CDR1 SGHAT, CDR2 FQDESV (reference sequence). Deletions cut 4 bases from V and 0 bases from J, with 10 bases between. The CDR3 has 16 residues. CDR3 sequence: CASSYAGNSGANVLTF. In nucleotides, the CDR3 is TGTGCCAGCAGCTATGCAGGGAACTCTGGGGCCAACGTCCTGACTTTC.

The rearrangement uses TRBV6-6 and TRBJ2-7; no firm D call. CDR1 and CDR2 from the germline V gene are MNHNY and SVGAGI (reference sequence). The length of the CDR3 is 14 residues. The V gene lost 6 bases and the J gene lost 4 bases, with 16 bases spanning the gap. CDR3 protein: CASSSAGLRYEQYF. In DNA, the CDR3 is TGTGCCAGCAGCTCCGCTGGTCTGAGATACGAGCAGTACTTC.